These 6 T cell receptor beta chains share one sample of origin, sequenced in a study of shared clonotypes between healthy human individuals. Data came from immunoSEQ multiplex PCR; TCRdb stores just in-frame clones and leaves some out. The repertoire includes 1.5 million to 1.9 million clones, 95% to 99% of them detected once, and less than 0.55% sits in the top ten. The sequenced sample was naive CD4+ T cells sorted from blood. Described subset: CD45RA+ positively selected. The source is a man aged 30-40 years in good health.

This clone was counted a single time. The rearrangement uses TRBV5-1 and TRBJ2-1; D possibly corresponds to TRBD1 (6 bases). The CDR3 spans 16 residues. V gave up 1 base and J gave up 1 base, with 12 bases separating them. Germline CDR1 and CDR2: SGHRS and YFSETQ. This chain's CDR3 is CASSLIPGQSYNEQFF. CDR3 in DNA: TGCGCCAGCAGCTTGATTCCCGGACAGTCCTACAATGAGCAGTTCTTC.

V usage is TRBV5-4 and J usage is TRBJ2-3; D may be TRBD1 (5 bases). V lost 4 bases to trimming and J lost 0 bases, with 18 bases between them. Germline loops: CDR1 SGHNT, CDR2 YYREEE (reference sequence). This CDR3 is built from 17 residues. The CDR3 sequence: CASSLRGGVTSTDTQYF. CDR3 bases: TGTGCCAGCAGCCTTAGGGGCGGAGTTACTAGCACAGATACGCAGTATTTT.

This sequence joins TRBV10-2 and TRBJ2-7; 7 nucleotides match TRBD1. Per germline, CDR1 WSHSY and CDR2 SAAADI. With 4 bases clipped from V and 3 bases from J, the junction kept 12 bases outside the gene matches. The CDR3 totals 16 residues. CDR3 nucleotides: TGCGCCAGCAGTGGCCCGACAGGGCCTCTTATCTACGAGCAGTACTTC. Its protein product is CASSGPTGPLIYEQYF.

The chain joins TRBV19 to TRBJ1-2; D is perhaps TRBD1 (6 bases). Germline loops: CDR1 LNHDA, CDR2 SQIVND (reference sequence). CDR3 length: 17 amino acids. Trimming cost V 1 base and J 4 bases, with 19 bases left between them. CDR3 sequence (DNA): TGTGCCAGTAGTATAGGGGTGGACAGCTACCGGGGCTATGGCTACACCTTC. Residues: CASSIGVDSYRGYGYTF.

The chain uses TRBV6-5 and TRBJ2-7; 9 nucleotides align to TRBD1. Unmatched junction bases numbered 2, after V lost 2 bases and J lost 3 bases. The CDR3 is 14 residues long. Per germline, CDR1 MNHEY and CDR2 SVGAGI. The CDR3 loop is CASSYMTGGYEQYF. The CDR3 DNA is TGTGCCAGCAGTTACATGACAGGGGGCTACGAGCAGTACTTC.

Comment on this clone: Other DNA sequences in the same sample also yield this CDR3. The gene calls are TRBV28 and TRBJ2-7; the match to TRBD2 covers 8 bases. This CDR3 has 13 residues. Germline CDR1 and CDR2: MDHEN and SYDVKM. V trimming: 4 bases; J trimming: 6 bases; junction bases outside the gene matches: 5. CDR3 sequence (DNA): TGTGCCAGCAGTTCCCCCGGGAGGGCCGAGCAGTACTTC. Its protein product is CASSSPGRAEQYF.